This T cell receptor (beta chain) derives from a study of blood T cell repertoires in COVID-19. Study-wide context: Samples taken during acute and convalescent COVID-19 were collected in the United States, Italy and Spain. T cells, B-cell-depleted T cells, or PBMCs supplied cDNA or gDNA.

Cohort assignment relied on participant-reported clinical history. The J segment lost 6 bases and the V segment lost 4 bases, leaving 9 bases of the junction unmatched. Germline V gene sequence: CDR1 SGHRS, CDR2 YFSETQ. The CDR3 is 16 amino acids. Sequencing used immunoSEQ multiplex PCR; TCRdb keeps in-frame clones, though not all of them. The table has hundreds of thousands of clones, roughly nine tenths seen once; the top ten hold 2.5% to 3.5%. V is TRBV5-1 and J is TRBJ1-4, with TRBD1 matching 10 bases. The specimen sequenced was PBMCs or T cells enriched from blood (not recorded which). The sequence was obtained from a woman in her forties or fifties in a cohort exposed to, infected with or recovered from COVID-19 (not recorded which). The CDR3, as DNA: TGCGCCAGCAGCCGGGTCGTTGGGACAGGGGATGAAAAACTGTTTTTT. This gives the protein CASSRVVGTGDEKLFF.